This TCR beta chain was sequenced in a study of early T cells in non-severe SARS-CoV-2 infection. Overall study: Sequencing of bulk RNA from unsorted whole blood was done, without chain pairing. Findings and caveats of the study: Lookups in VDJdb leaned toward anti-spike CD8 responses and missed private and CD4 specificities.

Each single cDNA molecule received a unique molecular identifier. TCRdb reprocessed the 5' RACE reads via MiXCR and lists one record per CDR3 protein. The table records 68,000 or so distinct CDR3 sequences, roughly an eighth of them present only once. This clonotype came up many times. Its antigen remains unknown. With 5 bases removed from V and 2 bases from J, the gap between germline ends came to 13 bases. The CDR3 extends over 15 amino acids. Germline loops: CDR1 SGHAT, CDR2 FQNNGV. V usage is TRBV11-2 and J usage is TRBJ2-1, with D possibly being TRBD2 (5 bases). Material for sequencing was whole blood. The TCR originated in an adult who was a healthcare worker with PCR-confirmed SARS-CoV-2 infection or an uninfected control (not recorded which). CDR3 amino acids: CASSTTSGAYNEQFF. The CDR3, as DNA: TGTGCCAGCAGCACCACTAGTGGGGCCTACAATGAGCAGTTCTTC.